Below, 15 T cell receptor beta chains from the same sample are listed, as sequenced in a study of shared clonotypes between healthy human individuals. Profiled with immunoSEQ multiplex PCR; TCRdb holds only in-frame clones, not every one. The repertoire holds 2 million to 2.5 million clones, with under 95% as singletons. Sequencing used naive CD4+ T cells from PBMCs. Subset given: CD45RA+ positively selected. These receptors came from a man between 18 and 29 years old in good health. Some clones in this sample may be carry-over from other donors' samples.

J is TRBJ2-3 and V is TRBV6-6, with a weak D call TRBD2 (5 bases). This CDR3 region has 13 residues. CDR1 is MNHNY, CDR2 SVGAGI, per germline (reference sequence). V was pared by 6 bases and J by 1 base, with 8 bases between. CDR3 coding DNA: TGTGCCAGCAGCGGGGTACGCACAGATACGCAGTATTTT. It yields the protein CASSGVRTDTQYF.

The V and J genes are TRBV9 and TRBJ1-6; 7 nucleotides line up with TRBD1. With V trimmed by 7 bases and J by 7 bases, 17 bases remained unmatched. This CDR3 comprises 17 residues. CDR1 is SGDLS, CDR2 YYNGEE, per germline. CDR3 residues: CASGRGVAPAPNSPLHF. The CDR3 bases are TGTGCCAGCGGCAGGGGGGTCGCACCTGCGCCCAATTCACCCCTCCACTTT.

The gene calls are TRBV7-3 and TRBJ2-3, with D maybe TRBD1 (5 bases). The CDR3 has 15 residues. V shed 2 bases and J shed 2 bases, with 11 bases lying between them. The germline V gene encodes CDR1 SGHTA and CDR2 FQGTGA. The CDR3 bases are TGTGCCAGCAGCTTACGAGCTGGGGCCACAGATACGCAGTATTTT. Amino acids: CASSLRAGATDTQYF.

This chain connects TRBV5-4 to TRBJ1-1; a weak D match, TRBD1 (6 bases). CDR1 SGHNT and CDR2 YYREEE come from the germline V gene (reference sequence). This CDR3 comprises 14 residues. V was cut by 1 base and J by 7 bases, with 14 bases left in between. The DNA of the CDR3 is TGTGCCAGCAGCTTGCAGCAGGGGACCAGTGAAGCTTTCTTT. The encoded protein is CASSLQQGTSEAFF.

Remarks on this clone: The same CDR3 also results from other DNA sequences found in this sample. The rearrangement joins TRBV18 to TRBJ2-5; no clear D gene. The germline V gene encodes CDR1 KGHSH and CDR2 LQKENI. This CDR3 spans 12 amino acids. V dropped 2 bases and J dropped 4 bases, with 5 bases sitting between them. CDR3 in amino acids: CASSPNLETQYF. CDR3 coding DNA: TGTGCCAGCTCACCAAATTTAGAGACCCAGTACTTC.

The chain joins TRBV5-6 to TRBJ2-1; 13 bases fit TRBD2. V was pared by 4 bases and J by 2 bases, with 3 bases of the junction left unmatched. Germline V gene lookup returns CDR1 SGHDT and CDR2 YYEEEE. The CDR3 sequence is 16 residues long. Written as DNA, the CDR3 is TGTGCCAGCAGCGGGACTAGCGGGAACGCCTACAATGAGCAGTTCTTC. Amino acids: CASSGTSGNAYNEQFF.

This clone was detected only a few times. This chain connects TRBV9 to TRBJ1-1; 8 nucleotides align to TRBD1. This CDR3 is built from 17 residues. V lost 4 bases to trimming and J lost 1 base; unmatched junction nucleotides: 12. Germline V gene data show CDR1 as SGDLS and CDR2 as YYNGEE. Here the CDR3 DNA reads TGTGCCAGCAGCCCCGAATCAGGGGACAGGTGGAACACTGAAGCTTTCTTT. It translates to CASSPESGDRWNTEAFF.

This clone occurred once. The rearrangement uses TRBV28 and TRBJ1-3; no clear D. V dropped 6 bases and J dropped 0 bases, with 9 bases sitting between them. CDR3 length equals 14 residues. CDR1 and CDR2 (germline): MDHEN, SYDVKM. In nucleotides, the CDR3 is TGTGCCAGCAGCCGTGTGAGCTCTGGAAACACCATATATTTT. It translates to CASSRVSSGNTIYF. Together with reference TRBV28 and TRBJ1-3, the CDR3 gives the full variable domain: DVKVTQSSRYLVKRTGEKVFLECVQDMDHENMFWYRQDPGLGLRLIYFSYDVKMKEKGDIPEGYSVSREKKERFSLILESASTNQTSMYLCASSRVSSGNTIYFGEGSWLTVV.

The V gene is TRBV30, the J gene TRBJ2-4; TRBD1 agrees at 9 bases. The CDR3 covers 15 residues. The V gene's germline CDR1 is GTSNPN and CDR2 SVGIG (reference sequence). V was clipped by 1 base and J by 7 bases; unmatched bases: 8. CDR3 bases: TGTGCCTGGAGTGGGGGATCCGGGACAGGGAACATTCAGTACTTC. Protein sequence: CAWSGGSGTGNIQYF.

The chain links TRBV5-4 to TRBJ2-7; no clear D gene. V was pared by 0 bases and J by 5 bases, with 9 bases between. The germline V gene has CDR1 SGHNT and CDR2 YYREEE (reference sequence). The CDR3 runs 13 residues. The DNA for the CDR3 is TGTGCCAGCAGCTTGGGGGGTCGGGACGAGCAGTACTTC. This translates into CASSLGGRDEQYF.

Notes on this clone: Since no conserved phenylalanine or tryptophan closes the CDR3, a read error is the likely cause. Because the CDR3's place on the DNA is in doubt, the DNA is left out and the CDR3 is given as listed by TCRdb. The chain has TRBV29-1 and TRBJ1-1; the DNA was not compared with TRBD1, the D call given in the table. Both ends counted, the CDR3 spans 11 residues. Germline V gene data show CDR1 as SQVTM and CDR2 as ANQGSEA. The CDR3 loop is CSVSAGTGTAL.

The V call is TRBV29-1, the J call TRBJ2-3; no definite D call. CDR1 and CDR2 (germline): SQVTM, ANQGSEA. V lost 0 bases, J lost 2 bases, and 3 bases lay in between. The CDR3 runs 12 residues. CDR3 protein: CSVEESTDTQYF. The CDR3 coding sequence is TGCAGCGTTGAAGAGTCCACAGATACGCAGTATTTT.

The genes are TRBV28 and TRBJ2-5; no firm D call. The CDR3 consists of 15 residues. Germline V gene data show CDR1 as MDHEN and CDR2 as SYDVKM. V shed 5 bases and J shed 4 bases, with 17 bases lying between them. The CDR3 loop is CASSPTTVYRETQYF. The CDR3, as DNA: TGTGCCAGCAGTCCAACAACGGTCTATCGAGAGACCCAGTACTTC.

This chain joins TRBV5-5 and TRBJ1-5, with D possibly TRBD1 on 5 matching bases. In germline, CDR1 is SGHKS, CDR2 YYEKEE (reference sequence). V was trimmed by 4 bases and J by 4 bases, leaving 12 bases between them. The CDR3 consists of 14 residues. The CDR3 loop reads CASSGRDGNQPQHF. The CDR3 nucleotides are TGTGCCAGCAGCGGACGGGACGGAAATCAGCCCCAGCATTTT.

V gene TRBV28 combines with J gene TRBJ2-7, with no clear D. Germline lookup yields CDR1 MDHEN and CDR2 SYDVKM. The CDR3 covers 13 residues. Trimming removed 2 bases from V and 5 bases from J, with 10 bases in between. This CDR3 reads CASSLGGEDEQYF. The DNA for the CDR3 is TGTGCCAGCAGTTTAGGTGGTGAGGACGAGCAGTACTTC.